A selection of T cell receptor beta chains follows, all from one sample in a study of shared clonotypes between healthy human individuals. The table came from immunoSEQ multiplex PCR; TCRdb's copy has only in-frame clones and leaves some out. The data show hundreds of thousands of clones, with 90% to 95% seen just once and around 0.12% held by the top ten. Material for sequencing was naive CD8+ T cells sorted from blood. All receptors come from a woman younger than 45 in good health. CDR3s include the opening cysteine and the closing phenylalanine or tryptophan. A D gene is named only where the DNA matches it firmly. Size is stated for part of the rows, as once, few or many counts, or as a class when the clone is expanded.

>TRBV5-4|once|TRBD2|TRBJ2-7
TGTGCCAGCAGCTTGCTTGGGTCGGGACTAGGGTTCGAGCAGTACTTC
CASSLLGSGLGFEQYF
>TRBV2|.|TRBD2|TRBJ2-3
TGTGCCAGCATAATCCGGCTAGCGGGAGCTGCTTTGGGAGATACGCAGTATTTT
CASIIRLAGAALGDTQYF
>TRBV27|.|.|TRBJ1-5
TGTGCCAGCAGTCCCCAGACAGAACACAATCAGCCCCAGCATTTT
CASSPQTEHNQPQHF
>TRBV5-8|.|TRBD1|TRBJ2-1
TGTGCCAGCAGCTGGACAGGGGGTTACAATGAGCAGTTCTTC
CASSWTGGYNEQFF
>TRBV2|.|.|TRBJ2-7
TGTGCCAGCAGCATCTACGAGCAGTACTTC
CASSIYEQYF
>TRBV13|.|.|TRBJ2-7
TGTGCCAGCAGCTTAGCCCTGGAGAGCTGGCACGAGCAGTACTTC
CASSLALESWHEQYF
>TRBV14|.|TRBD2|TRBJ2-3
TGTGCCAGCAGGCCTAGCGGGAGTGGAGCAGATACGCAGTATTTT
CASRPSGSGADTQYF
>TRBV9|.|.|TRBJ1-1
TGTGCCAGCAGCGACCACGGACAGACCTTGGGGAAAGCTTTCTTT
CASSDHGQTLGKAFF
>TRBV6-5|.|.|TRBJ1-1
TGTGCCAGCAGTTCCATCACTGAAGCTTTCTTT
CASSSITEAFF
>TRBV5-1|.|.|TRBJ2-7
TGCGCCAGCAGCTCTGACAACTACGAGCAGTACTTC
CASSSDNYEQYF
>TRBV27|.|.|TRBJ1-5
TGTGCCAGCAGTTGGGGGCCCCATCAGCCCCAGCATTTT
CASSWGPHQPQHF
>TRBV7-8|.|.|TRBJ2-7
TGTGCCAGCAGCTTGTCGAGGGGCCGCGAGCAGTACTTC
CASSLSRGREQYF
>TRBV30|few|.|TRBJ1-1
TGTGCCTGGAACCCAGGCCACGACATGAACACTGAAGCTTTCTTT
CAWNPGHDMNTEAFF
>TRBV6-5|.|.|TRBJ1-2
TGTGCCAGCAGTTACTCTGAAGACAACTATGGCTACACCTTC
CASSYSEDNYGYTF
>TRBV9|.|TRBD2|TRBJ2-7
TGTGCCAGCAGCCCTTATACTAGCGGGGCTTCCTACGAGCAGTACTTC
CASSPYTSGASYEQYF
>TRBV4-1|.|TRBD1|TRBJ1-1
TGCGCCAGCAGCCAAGATGACAGGGTGAACACTGAAGCTTTCTTT
CASSQDDRVNTEAFF
>TRBV6-1|.|TRBD1|TRBJ2-7
TGTGCCAGCAGCACAGGGGGCTACGGCGAGCAGTACTTC
CASSTGGYGEQYF
>TRBV28|.|TRBD1|TRBJ2-2
TGTGCCATCCAGGGGGCGGTCACCGGGGAGCTGTTTTTT
CAIQGAVTGELFF
>TRBV9|.|.|TRBJ2-1
TGTGCCAGCAGCGCCCCCGGGGACTGGGGGCAGTTCTTC
CASSAPGDWGQFF
>TRBV19|.|.|TRBJ1-3
TGTGCCAGTAGCAGCCTGGGGGGCCCTGGAAACACCATATATTTT
CASSSLGGPGNTIYF
>TRBV6-1|.|TRBD1|TRBJ2-1
TGTGCCAGCAGTGAACCCGGGACAGGGTATTTCTATGAGCAGTTCTTC
CASSEPGTGYFYEQFF
>TRBV7-6|.|.|TRBJ2-7
TGTGCCAGCAGCTCTGGAGGGGGCGCGAACTACGAGCAGTACTTC
CASSSGGGANYEQYF
>TRBV5-4|.|.|TRBJ2-1
TGTGCCAGCAGTTCCATTAATGAGCAGTTCTTC
CASSSINEQFF
>TRBV5-5|.|.|TRBJ1-5
TGTGCCAGCAGCTTGGTCGGACAGACGAATCAGCCCCAGCATTTT
CASSLVGQTNQPQHF
>TRBV19|.|.|TRBJ2-7
TGTGCCAGTAGCGTGTACGAGTCCTACGAGCAGTACTTC
CASSVYESYEQYF
>TRBV6-5|once|.|TRBJ2-2
TGTGCCGCCGCGGTCACGAACACCGGGGAGCTGTTTTTT
CAAAVTNTGELFF
>TRBV7-3|.|TRBD2|TRBJ2-7
TGTGCCAGCAGCTTGGGCGGGAGCAGCGAGCAGTACTTC
CASSLGGSSEQYF
>TRBV5-6|.|.|TRBJ1-1
TGTGCCAGCAGCCGGGACAATCCCCCTGAAGCTTTCTTT
CASSRDNPPEAFF
>TRBV5-5|.|.|TRBJ2-7
TGTGCCAGCAGCTTCGGGACCACCTACGAGCAGTACTTC
CASSFGTTYEQYF
>TRBV10-1|.|.|TRBJ2-7
TGCGCCAGCAGTGAGTCGGCAGTGGGGCAAAACGAGCAGTACTTC
CASSESAVGQNEQYF
>TRBV27|.|.|TRBJ1-5
TGTGCCAGCAGTTATCAGGACGGCGCTCAGCCCCAGCATTTT
CASSYQDGAQPQHF
>TRBV7-8|.|TRBD2|TRBJ2-7
TGTGCCAGCAGCACCTCCGGCGGACTAGCCTACGAGCAGTACTTC
CASSTSGGLAYEQYF
>TRBV5-1|.|.|TRBJ1-1
TGCGCCAGCAGCTCCAACACGGGGGGTCAGGACACTGAAGCTTTCTTT
CASSSNTGGQDTEAFF
>TRBV6-1|.|TRBD2|TRBJ2-7
TGTGCCAGCAGTGAAGTCGGGACTAGCTATAGCGAGCAGTACTTC
CASSEVGTSYSEQYF
>TRBV11-2|.|.|TRBJ2-4
TGTGCCAGCAGCTCGCGTATGGACGGAGAAAACATTCAGTACTTC
CASSSRMDGENIQYF
>TRBV5-6|.|.|TRBJ1-5
TGTGCCAGCAGCTTCCGCCCTTATATGGAGAAGGGCAATCAGCCCCAGCATTTT
CASSFRPYMEKGNQPQHF
>TRBV5-1|.|TRBD1|TRBJ2-1
TGCGCCAGCAGCTTACTACAGGGGACCTACAATGAGCAGTTCTTC
CASSLLQGTYNEQFF
>TRBV20-1|few|.|TRBJ1-3
TGCAGTGCTAGAGATGGATACACCATATATTTT
CSARDGYTIYF
>TRBV7-8|.|.|TRBJ1-2
TGTGCCAGCAGCTTAGGGGCACCCAAGGATGGCTACACCTTC
CASSLGAPKDGYTF
>TRBV27|.|.|TRBJ2-7
TGTGCCAGCAGCCCAACTGCAGAACCTTACGAGCAGTACTTC
CASSPTAEPYEQYF
>TRBV5-8|.|.|TRBJ2-2
TGTGCCAGCAGCCAATTCCTTTCCGCCACCGGGGAGCTGTTTTTT
CASSQFLSATGELFF
>TRBV7-9|once|.|TRBJ2-1
TGTGCCAGCAGCACAGAGAGTAGCTATGAGCAGTTCTTC
CASSTESSYEQFF